This passage covers 26 T cell receptor beta chains from one sample sequenced in a study of regulatory T cells in long-lasting Graves disease. Time point: newly diagnosed GD, antithyroid drugs for less than 3 months. PBMC RNA was the source of the TCR library. Combining iRepertoire HTBI primers with Arm-PCR of CDR3 regions, the authors built TCR beta libraries. TCRdb independently ran MiXCR on the multiplex PCR reads; one entry per CDR3 protein. Of about half a million distinct CDR3 sequences listed, about 11% are singletons. These records were also assigned to another study, of T cells in Graves' hyperthyroidism and ophthalmopathy.

Sample: peripheral blood mononuclear cells (PBMCs), taken at new diagnosis, from a patient treated with antithyroid drugs. These receptors originate from a woman aged 25 to 39 with Graves disease.

At least ten counts were recorded for this clonotype. The chain has TRBV27 and TRBJ1-5; D remains unclear. The CDR3 is 13 residues long. The V end was cut by 4 bases, the J end by 0 bases, with 4 bases between. Per germline, CDR1 MNHEY and CDR2 SMNVEV (reference sequence). The CDR3 bases are TGTGCCAGCAGTTACGCTAGCAATCAGCCCCAGCATTTT. Its protein product is CASSYASNQPQHF.

This clonotype was recorded many times. The chain employs TRBV27 and TRBJ2-1; 14 nucleotides agree with TRBD2. The CDR3 extends over 15 amino acids. V was pared by 5 bases and J by 7 bases, with 4 bases of the junction left unmatched. Germline CDR1 is MNHEY and CDR2 is SMNVEV (reference sequence). The CDR3 here is CASSHGTSGSNEQFF. CDR3 nucleotide sequence: TGTGCCAGCAGTCACGGGACTAGCGGGAGTAATGAGCAGTTCTTC.

Points on this clonotype: The junction differs from germline at one of its ends, possibly a read error. The chain carries TRBV7-9 and TRBJ2-7, with D possibly being TRBD1 or TRBD2 (6 bases each). The germline V gene encodes CDR1 SEHNR and CDR2 FQNEAQ (reference sequence). The CDR3 is 17 amino acids. The CDR3 reads CAGSLAVPGARSYEQYF. The CDR3 DNA sequence: TGTGCCGGCAGCTTAGCGGTCCCAGGGGCGCGGTCCTACGAGCAGTACTTC.

This clonotype was counted at least ten times. The chain is built from TRBV11-2 and TRBJ1-3, with D hard to call. The V gene's germline CDR1 is SGHAT and CDR2 FQNNGV. This CDR3 contains 13 residues. Deletions cut 1 base from V and 11 bases from J, with 12 bases between. CDR3 in amino acids: CASSLVGGIAIYF. As DNA, the CDR3 is TGTGCCAGCAGCTTAGTCGGAGGTATTGCCATATATTTT. Full variable domain (rest looked up from reference TRBV11-2 and TRBJ1-3): EAGVAQSPRYKIIEKRQSVAFWCNPISGHATLYWYQQILGQGPKLLIQFQNNGVVDDSQLPKDRFSAERLKGVDSTLKIQPAKLEDSAVYLCASSLVGGIAIYFGEGSWLTVV.

This clonotype was seen many times. The chain employs TRBV27 and TRBJ1-3, with D hard to call. Germline V gene lookup returns CDR1 MNHEY and CDR2 SMNVEV (reference sequence). This CDR3 has 14 residues. Trimming took off 3 bases at V and 0 bases at J, with 6 bases between the two ends. This CDR3 reads CASSFKPSGNTIYF. CDR3 coding DNA: TGTGCCAGCAGTTTCAAACCCTCTGGAAACACCATATATTTT.

With regard to this clonotype: One base separates it from a far larger clone, so it is likely a read error. J is TRBJ2-1 and V is TRBV28; 7 nucleotides agree with TRBD1. With V trimmed by 5 bases and J by 8 bases, 15 bases remained unmatched. There are 16 residues in the CDR3. Germline-derived CDR1 and CDR2 are MDHEN and SYDVKM. The chain's CDR3 is CASSDPHIDRAHEQFF. The CDR3 DNA reads TGTGCCAGCAGTGATCCACATATAGACAGGGCCCATGAGCAGTTCTTC.

V and J are TRBV6-2 or TRBV6-3 and TRBJ2-3; D ambiguous. Looked up from germline, CDR1 is MNHEY and CDR2 is SVGEGT. V lost 0 bases to trimming and J lost 9 bases, with 7 bases between them. There are 12 residues in the CDR3. CDR3 sequence reads: CASSYSVRTQYF. As DNA, the CDR3 is TGTGCCAGCAGTTACTCCGTTCGGACGCAGTATTTT.

In regard to this clonotype: Since a much larger clone is just one base distant, this may be a read error. This chain connects TRBV9 to TRBJ2-5; 9 nucleotides align to TRBD2. The CDR3 length is 16 residues. With 0 bases clipped from V and 11 bases from J, the junction kept 14 bases outside the gene matches. CDR1 is SGDLS, CDR2 YYNGEE, per germline. CDR3 protein: CASSVDSGRLVREQYF. The CDR3 bases are TGTGCCAGCAGCGTAGATAGCGGGAGATTGGTACGTGAGCAGTACTTC.

This clonotype has at least ten counts. The chain uses TRBV5-1 and TRBJ1-1; TRBD1 matches at 8 bases. Germline trimming cut 4 bases from V and 1 base from J; bases unmatched to any gene: 6. There are 15 residues in the CDR3. The germline V gene has CDR1 SGHRS and CDR2 YFSETQ. The DNA of the CDR3 is TGCGCCAGCAGCCGAACCGGGACAGGGAACACTGAAGCTTTCTTT. It encodes CASSRTGTGNTEAFF.

V usage is TRBV28 and J usage is TRBJ2-1; D call uncertain. The CDR3 totals 15 residues. Germline values: CDR1 MDHEN, CDR2 SYDVKM. Trimming took off 6 bases at V and 2 bases at J, with 14 bases between the two ends. The CDR3 coding sequence is TGTGCCAGCAGAAATAGGTGGAGCACCTACAATGAGCAGTTCTTC. Translating gives CASRNRWSTYNEQFF.

This clonotype was detected ten times or more. The CDR3 DNA is TGTGCCAGCAGGCGGACTGACAATGAGCAGTTCTTC. It encodes CASRRTDNEQFF. The chain is built from TRBV3-1 and TRBJ2-1; tentative D call: TRBD2 (5 bases). CDR3 length: 12 residues. Germline values: CDR1 LGHDT, CDR2 YNNKEL (reference sequence). Between the trimmed V and J ends, which lost 6 bases and 5 bases, there was a span of 8 bases.

There are a few counts of this clonotype. The chain employs TRBV19 and TRBJ1-1; D gene unclear. Germline values: CDR1 LNHDA, CDR2 SQIVND (reference sequence). The CDR3 runs to 14 residues. Trimming shortened V by 5 bases and J by 0 bases, and 10 bases separated the two germline ends. The CDR3, as DNA: TGTGCCAGTAGTCGTTGGAGTTTGAACACTGAAGCTTTCTTT. It yields the protein CASSRWSLNTEAFF.

This chain connects TRBV3-1 to TRBJ2-2, with TRBD1 identical over 9 bases. The ends lost 4 bases at V and 7 bases at J; junction bases unmatched: 4. The CDR3 contains 14 residues. Germline V gene sequence: CDR1 LGHDT, CDR2 YNNKEL (reference sequence). The CDR3 sequence: CASSPNRGRGELFF. Written as DNA, the CDR3 is TGTGCCAGCAGCCCAAACAGGGGGCGCGGGGAGCTGTTTTTT.

A word on this clonotype: This likely comes from a read error, as the CDR3 has no conserved phenylalanine or tryptophan at its end. The J gene is TRBJ2-7, the V gene TRBV2; D is perhaps TRBD1 (6 bases). CDR1 SNHLY and CDR2 FYNNEI come from the germline V gene. V lost 6 bases, J lost 1 base, and 10 bases lay in between. The length of the CDR3 is 13 residues. The DNA of the CDR3 is TGTGCCAGCAGAGGGGGACCGTCCTACGAGCAGTACCTC. This sequence encodes CASRGGPSYEQYL.

This clonotype was observed many times. This rearrangement joins TRBV6-1 to TRBJ1-1, with D tentatively TRBD1 (5 bases). CDR3 length: 14 residues. Germline V gene sequence: CDR1 MNHNS, CDR2 SASEGT. Deletions cut 1 base from V and 1 base from J, with 7 bases between. The CDR3 loop reads CASSEGGTNTEAFF. CDR3 sequence (DNA): TGTGCCAGCAGTGAAGGGGGGACGAACACTGAAGCTTTCTTT.

This clonotype was counted at least ten times. The V and J genes are TRBV19 and TRBJ2-1; D is perhaps TRBD1 or TRBD2 (5 bases each). Germline assignment: CDR1 LNHDA and CDR2 SQIVND (reference sequence). This CDR3 spans 16 amino acids. V was clipped by 5 bases and J by 0 bases, with 14 bases between them. The CDR3 protein is CASSPSRGSSYNEQFF. CDR3 DNA: TGTGCCAGTAGTCCCAGCCGGGGCAGCTCCTACAATGAGCAGTTCTTC.

This clonotype has at least ten counts. The chain recombines TRBV20-1 with TRBJ2-7; 10 nucleotides agree with TRBD1. The germline CDR1 and CDR2 sequences are DFQATT and SNEGSKA (reference sequence). There are 15 residues in the CDR3. Trimming at V came to 2 bases and at J to 3 bases, leaving 7 bases not matched to a gene. The CDR3 loop is CSARSAGTGVYEQYF. CDR3 bases: TGCAGTGCTAGAAGCGCCGGGACAGGGGTCTACGAGCAGTACTTC.

This clonotype was observed at least ten times. The V and J genes are TRBV5-1 and TRBJ2-2; D gene uncertain. V lost 4 bases to trimming and J lost 2 bases, with 12 bases between them. The CDR3 has 15 residues. Germline CDR1 and CDR2: SGHRS and YFSETQ. The CDR3 DNA reads TGCGCCAGCAGCCGAACAACTACTAACACCGGGGAGCTGTTTTTT. Translating gives CASSRTTTNTGELFF.

This clonotype was seen more than once but under ten times. V is TRBV5-8 and J is TRBJ1-1; D is possibly TRBD1 (6 bases). The CDR3 contains 15 residues. Trimming removed 6 bases at V and 1 base at J, with 16 bases between. Germline V gene lookup returns CDR1 SGHTS and CDR2 YDEGEE. CDR3 amino acids: CASTTYRAPNTEAFF. In nucleotides, the CDR3 is TGTGCCAGCACCACCTACAGGGCCCCGAACACTGAAGCTTTCTTT.

This clonotype was detected ten times or more. The chain recombines TRBV6-1 with TRBJ2-7; 9 bases align to TRBD1. This CDR3 has 13 residues. With V trimmed by 11 bases and J by 3 bases, 8 bases remained unmatched. Germline V gene data show CDR1 as MNHNS and CDR2 as SASEGT. In nucleotides, the CDR3 is TGTGCCGCCACGAGGACAGGGGACTACGAGCAGTACTTC. Its translation: CAATRTGDYEQYF.

As regards this clonotype: At one boundary the junction diverges from the germline segment, which might be a read error. The V and J genes are TRBV20-1 and TRBJ2-4, with 8 nucleotides matching TRBD2. This CDR3 region has 14 residues. Germline V gene lookup returns CDR1 DFQATT and CDR2 SNEGSKA (reference sequence). CDR3 sequence (DNA): TGCAGTGATAGAGTAGTAAGCGGGAGAAACATTCAGTACTTC. Amino acids: CSDRVVSGRNIQYF.

Many counts were recorded for this clonotype. This chain uses TRBV2 with TRBJ2-3, with unresolved D. The V gene's germline CDR1 is SNHLY and CDR2 FYNNEI. The CDR3 is made up of 15 amino acids. The V end lost 9 bases, the J end lost 0 bases, and 16 bases lay between the germline ends. CDR3 in DNA: TGTGCCAGAAAAAAGGGCGTGACTAGCACAGATACGCAGTATTTT. It is translated as CARKKGVTSTDTQYF.

The CDR3 sequence: CAAQRAATHEQYF. In nucleotides, the CDR3 is TGTGCCGCCCAAAGGGCAGCCACCCACGAGCAGTACTTC. The V call is TRBV6-1, the J call TRBJ2-7; D is undetermined. V was shortened by 11 bases and J by 5 bases, with 19 bases between the two germline ends. Germline V gives CDR1 MNHNS, CDR2 SASEGT. The CDR3 is 13 residues long.

This clonotype has only one observation. J is TRBJ2-1 and V is TRBV20-1; possibly TRBD2 for D (5 bases). Trimming cost V 1 base and J 1 base, with 14 bases left between them. The CDR3 runs 16 residues. Germline values: CDR1 DFQATT, CDR2 SNEGSKA (reference sequence). CDR3 DNA sequence: TGCAGTGCTAGAGCCCCCCGAGCGGATTCCTACAATGAGCAGTTCTTC. Amino acid sequence: CSARAPRADSYNEQFF.

To note about this clonotype: A much larger clone differs by one base, so this may be a read error. V usage is TRBV3-1 and J usage is TRBJ2-7; no firm D call. CDR1 and CDR2 from the germline V gene are LGHDT and YNNKEL (reference sequence). CDR3 length: 12 residues. Trimming removed 1 base from V and 7 bases from J, with 8 bases in between. CDR3 coding DNA: TGTGCCAGCAGCCAAGGATGGGGTGAGCAGTACTTC. Protein: CASSQGWGEQYF.

This clonotype came up a few times. The chain uses TRBV6-2 or TRBV6-3 and TRBJ2-5; 12 bases are a match to TRBD2. CDR1 MNHEY and CDR2 SVGEGT come from the germline V gene. The CDR3 runs 19 residues. After removal of 6 bases from V and 5 bases from J, the junction contained 19 bases not matched to a gene. The DNA for the CDR3 is TGTGCCAGCAGCACTAAAGTTGGGCTAGCGGGAGGGCCGTCCGAGACCCAGTACTTC. This translates into CASSTKVGLAGGPSETQYF.